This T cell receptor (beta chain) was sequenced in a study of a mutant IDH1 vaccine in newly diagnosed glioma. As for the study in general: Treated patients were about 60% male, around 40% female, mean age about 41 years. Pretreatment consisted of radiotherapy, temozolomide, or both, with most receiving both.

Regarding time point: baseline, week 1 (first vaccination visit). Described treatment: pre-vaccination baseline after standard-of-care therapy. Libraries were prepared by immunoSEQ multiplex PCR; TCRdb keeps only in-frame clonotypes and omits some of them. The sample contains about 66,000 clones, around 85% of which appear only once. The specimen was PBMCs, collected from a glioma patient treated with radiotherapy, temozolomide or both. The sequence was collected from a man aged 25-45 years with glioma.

CDR3 bases: TGTGCCAGCAGTCCTATAGGACAGGGGGACACTGAAGCTTTCTTT. Its translation is CASSPIGQGDTEAFF. The chain recombines TRBV27 with TRBJ1-1; TRBD1 agrees at 10 bases. V gave up 5 bases and J gave up 3 bases; unmatched junction bases: 6. In germline, CDR1 is MNHEY, CDR2 SMNVEV (reference sequence). This CDR3 spans 15 amino acids.